These 12 T cell receptor beta chains share one sample of origin, sequenced in a study of cytomegalovirus exposure and HLA in healthy donors. The PCR made use of 60 Vbeta and 13 Jbeta primers. Clones were sequenced by immunoSEQ multiplex PCR, and TCRdb holds only the in-frame ones, with some missing. The table includes about 190,000 clones, roughly 77% detected once. The sequenced sample consisted of PBMCs. The receptors derive from a woman under 40 in good health and CMV-seropositive.

The CDR3 sequence is CSVLVGGPGNEQFF. CDR3 nucleotide sequence: TGCAGCGTTTTAGTGGGAGGGCCCGGCAATGAGCAGTTCTTC. The chain is built from TRBV29-1 and TRBJ2-1; the match to TRBD2 covers 7 bases. After removal of 5 bases from V and 6 bases from J, the junction contained 10 bases not matched to a gene. Germline-derived CDR1 and CDR2 are SQVTM and ANQGSEA. The CDR3 runs to 14 residues.

The V call is TRBV19, the J call TRBJ2-5; perhaps TRBD1 as D (6 bases). The CDR3 loop spans 17 amino acids. Trimming removed 9 bases at V and 4 bases at J, with 27 bases between. Germline assignment: CDR1 LNHDA and CDR2 SQIVND (reference sequence). CDR3 sequence reads: CASSPESNQGWRETQYF. The DNA of the CDR3 is TGTGCCAGCAGTCCGGAAAGCAACCAGGGGTGGCGAGAGACCCAGTACTTC.

V is TRBV5-1 and J is TRBJ2-1; 7 bases line up with TRBD2. With 0 bases clipped from V and 7 bases from J, the junction kept 7 bases outside the gene matches. The CDR3 is 15 amino acids. CDR1 SGHRS and CDR2 YFSETQ come from the germline V gene. Here the CDR3 reads CASSLGEGPGNEQFF. The CDR3 DNA reads as TGCGCCAGCAGCTTGGGGGAGGGCCCCGGGAATGAGCAGTTCTTC.

This clone came up a few times. The V call is TRBV6-5, the J call TRBJ2-1; 10 bases align to TRBD1. The CDR3 covers 16 residues. V shed 2 bases and J 5 bases; nucleotides not matched to a gene: 6. Germline CDR1 reads MNHEY; CDR2 reads SVGAGI. CDR3 loop: CASSYPLGTGDNEQFF. CDR3 DNA sequence: TGTGCCAGCAGTTACCCCTTGGGGACAGGGGACAATGAGCAGTTCTTC.

This clone was detected a few times. The V gene is TRBV6-5, the J gene TRBJ2-5; TRBD2 aligns across 7 bases. Unmatched junction bases numbered 14, after V lost 6 bases and J lost 7 bases. This CDR3 spans 15 amino acids. The germline V gene has CDR1 MNHEY and CDR2 SVGAGI. The CDR3 DNA follows: TGTGCCAGCAGCTCAACCCGCGGACTAGAAGGGACCCAGTACTTC. It is translated as CASSSTRGLEGTQYF.

This chain links TRBV2 with TRBJ2-5; 8 bases are shared with TRBD1. Trimming at V came to 6 bases and at J to 4 bases, leaving 7 bases not matched to a gene. CDR1 is SNHLY, CDR2 FYNNEI, per germline. This CDR3 contains 14 residues. CDR3 nucleotide sequence: TGTGCCAGCAGGGACCCCGGGACAGGAGAGACCCAGTACTTC. Translated, it gives CASRDPGTGETQYF.

This clone is a singleton in its sample. The chain employs TRBV28 and TRBJ2-5; 7 bases match TRBD2. CDR1 is MDHEN and CDR2 is SYDVKM in the germline V gene. The CDR3 runs to 16 residues. V lost 1 base to trimming and J lost 1 base; unmatched junction nucleotides: 6. This CDR3 reads CASSLYGGSPQETQYF. CDR3 in DNA: TGTGCCAGCAGTTTATACGGCGGGAGTCCCCAAGAGACCCAGTACTTC.

The chain links TRBV5-1 to TRBJ2-7; 8 bases map to TRBD2. CDR3 size: 14 residues. J gave up 9 bases and V 7 bases, and 15 bases lay outside the gene matches. CDR1 SGHRS and CDR2 YFSETQ come from the germline V gene. The CDR3, as DNA: TGCGCCAGCTCTGATGGAAGCGGGAGAACCGGGCAGTACTTC. Its translation: CASSDGSGRTGQYF.

The genes are TRBV19 and TRBJ2-1, with 7 bases identical to TRBD2. Per the germline V gene, CDR1 is LNHDA and CDR2 is SQIVND (reference sequence). This CDR3 contains 17 residues. After removal of 6 bases from V and 2 bases from J, the junction contained 13 bases not matched to a gene. CDR3 protein: CASSLRGGDPAYNEQFF. The DNA for the CDR3 is TGTGCCAGTAGCCTGCGGGGAGGGGACCCGGCCTACAATGAGCAGTTCTTC.

This clone was detected only a few times. This chain uses TRBV6-4 with TRBJ1-2; D gene uncertain. CDR3 length: 14 amino acids. V lost 3 bases, J lost 4 bases, and 12 bases lay in between. The germline V gene has CDR1 MRHNA and CDR2 SNTAGT. The CDR3 DNA reads as TGTGCCAGCAGTGATTTCCCACGGGGCTATGGCTACACCTTC. Protein: CASSDFPRGYGYTF.

This rearrangement joins TRBV5-4 to TRBJ2-3, with TRBD2 as a possible D gene (6 bases). Trimming stripped 4 bases from V and 0 bases from J, with 15 bases between. Germline V gene data show CDR1 as SGHNT and CDR2 as YYREEE (reference sequence). The CDR3 sequence is 16 residues long. CDR3 sequence (DNA): TGTGCCAGCAGCCGGGCCGGAGGGGCCAGCACAGATACGCAGTATTTT. Amino acids: CASSRAGGASTDTQYF.

The V and J genes are TRBV28 and TRBJ1-2; D is possibly TRBD1 (5 bases). Germline V CDR1 and CDR2: MDHEN, SYDVKM. The CDR3 has 14 residues. V gave up 6 bases and J gave up 4 bases, with 15 bases separating them. The CDR3 nucleotides are TGTGCCAGCAGGGCCCAGGGAGGCGGCTATGGCTACACCTTC. Translation gives CASRAQGGGYGYTF.